This T cell receptor beta chain was sequenced for a study of T cell repertoires in cytomegalovirus infection. Between the trimmed V and J ends, which lost 5 bases and 1 base, there was a span of 16 bases. CDR3 length equals 16 residues. Germline assignment: CDR1 SGHTA and CDR2 FQGNSA. TCRdb re-called the reads through MiXCR, storing one row per CDR3 protein. The sample lists under 150,000 distinct CDR3 sequences, 7% to 9.5% occurring once. This clonotype was detected ten times or more. Material for sequencing was PBMCs. The sequence came from a human donor in good health (CMV status not recorded). Some clones in this sample may be carry-over from other donors' samples. The chain carries TRBV7-2 and TRBJ2-3; D gene uncertain. The CDR3 sequence is CASSPRPSWRTDTQYF. The CDR3 nucleotides read TGTGCCAGCAGCCCTCGGCCGTCCTGGCGCACAGATACGCAGTATTTT.